Below, 3 T cell receptor beta chains from the same sample are listed, as sequenced in a study of T cell repertoires in cytomegalovirus infection. TCRdb redid the calling of the reads with MiXCR, one entry per CDR3 protein. The data contain roughly 150,000 distinct CDR3 sequences, 20% to 25% of them singletons. For these TCRs, the target antigens are not known. The sequenced sample was CD8+ T cells from cultured PBMCs, obtained from culture after CMV antigen stimulation. Every receptor here comes from a human donor in good health (CMV status not recorded). Some clones in this sample may be carry-over from other donors' samples.

This clonotype came up a few times. The chain uses TRBV7-2 and TRBJ2-5; 8 bases map to TRBD1. CDR1 is SGHTA, CDR2 FQGNSA, per germline. The CDR3 sequence is 15 residues long. Unmatched junction bases numbered 2, after V lost 1 base and J lost 1 base. The CDR3 DNA is TGTGCCAGCAGCTTAGGACAGGGGTTCCAAGAGACCCAGTACTTC. Amino acid sequence: CASSLGQGFQETQYF.

In its sample, this clonotype was seen a few times. The CDR3 region has the DNA TGTGCCAGCAGCTTAATGGGCCCCGGGGCCAATCAGCCCCAGCATTTT. Translating it yields CASSLMGPGANQPQHF. The chain joins TRBV7-2 to TRBJ1-5, with D perhaps matching TRBD1 (5 bases). V was clipped by 2 bases and J by 3 bases, with 14 bases between them. CDR1 SGHTA and CDR2 FQGNSA come from the germline V gene. This CDR3 contains 16 residues.

This clonotype was recorded a few times. J is TRBJ1-1 and V is TRBV7-9; no reliable D call. V was clipped by 6 bases and J by 8 bases, with 13 bases between them. In germline, CDR1 is SEHNR, CDR2 FQNEAQ (reference sequence). The CDR3 contains 12 residues. As DNA, the CDR3 is TGTGCCAGCAGTTCAGGACCCCACGAAGCTTTCTTT. Amino acids: CASSSGPHEAFF.